Presented here are 10 T cell receptor beta chains from one specimen sequenced in a study of CD8+ T cells in alopecia areata. This sample's treatment: oral pan-JAK inhibitor, 5-10 mg twice daily. It was cDNA, reverse transcribed from extracted RNA, that served as the sequencing template. Method: immunoSEQ multiplex PCR; TCRdb's copy keeps in-frame clones and lacks some. The profile covers some 170,000 clones, with roughly 53% appearing a single time and 10% to 14% taken by the ten largest. Source: CD8+ T cells sorted from blood, taken at week 24, from a patient treated with tofacitinib. Receptors were obtained from a human donor with alopecia areata.

This clone was seen more than once but under ten times. The chain recombines TRBV2 with TRBJ2-7, with TRBD1 matching 10 bases. Germline values: CDR1 SNHLY, CDR2 FYNNEI. The CDR3 length is 13 residues. The trim removed 10 bases at V and 5 bases at J, leaving 8 bases unmatched. The CDR3 is CANHPTGGDEQYF. The DNA of the CDR3 is TGTGCCAACCACCCGACAGGGGGCGACGAGCAGTACTTC.

The V gene is TRBV30, the J gene TRBJ1-4, with a weak D call TRBD1 (6 bases). Germline V gives CDR1 GTSNPN, CDR2 SVGIG (reference sequence). V lost 4 bases and J lost 5, with 11 bases in between. The CDR3 is made up of 13 amino acids. The CDR3 sequence is CAWNQGKNEKLFF. The DNA for the CDR3 is TGTGCCTGGAATCAGGGGAAAAATGAAAAACTGTTTTTT.

The chain recombines TRBV19 with TRBJ1-1; D unclear. CDR1 and CDR2 from the germline V gene are LNHDA and SQIVND (reference sequence). This CDR3 has 13 residues. V lost 5 bases and J 1 base, leaving 8 bases between the germline ends. The chain's CDR3 is CASSDRGNTEAFF. DNA of the CDR3: TGTGCCAGTAGTGATCGAGGGAACACTGAAGCTTTCTTT.

The chain uses TRBV10-3 and TRBJ2-7; TRBD2 matches at 7 bases. Losses at the gene ends were 3 bases for V and 3 bases for J; bases not matched to a gene: 8. The CDR3 runs to 15 residues. Looked up from germline, CDR1 is ENHRY and CDR2 is SYGVKD. In DNA form, the CDR3 reads TGTGCCATCAGTGACCAGATGGGGGGGATCTACGAGCAGTACTTC. As protein: CAISDQMGGIYEQYF.

This sequence joins TRBV12-5 and TRBJ2-1; 11 bases match TRBD2. The CDR3 consists of 14 residues. Germline assignment: CDR1 LGHNT and CDR2 FRNRAP. V lost 1 base to trimming and J lost 15 bases; unmatched junction nucleotides: 8. The CDR3 sequence: CASGLEDGLAGPFF. For the CDR3, the DNA is TGTGCTAGTGGTTTGGAGGACGGACTAGCGGGTCCGTTCTTC.

J is TRBJ2-1 and V is TRBV9; D ambiguous. The CDR3 runs 15 residues. Trimming shortened V by 3 bases and J by 4 bases, and 14 bases separated the two germline ends. Germline V gene data show CDR1 as SGDLS and CDR2 as YYNGEE. In nucleotides, the CDR3 is TGTGCCAGCAGCGACGGTGGGCTACCTTACAATGAGCAGTTCTTC. It codes for CASSDGGLPYNEQFF.

As DNA, the CDR3 is TGCAGCGTTGAAGGGGGAGGTGCGTGGTATGGCTACACCTTC. Translated: CSVEGGGAWYGYTF. V gene TRBV29-1 combines with J gene TRBJ1-2; no clear D. Per the germline V gene, CDR1 is SQVTM and CDR2 is ANQGSEA. There are 14 residues in the CDR3. V shed 1 base and J shed 5 bases, with 14 bases lying between them.

The chain employs TRBV5-4 and TRBJ2-2; D might be TRBD1 or TRBD2, each matching 5 bases. The CDR3 totals 16 residues. CDR1 is SGHNT, CDR2 YYREEE, per germline (reference sequence). The ends were cut back, 0 bases at V and 0 bases at J, with 9 bases in the middle. The CDR3 sequence is CASSLEGRTNTGELFF. The CDR3 nucleotides read TGTGCCAGCAGCTTGGAGGGACGGACGAACACCGGGGAGCTGTTTTTT.

This chain links TRBV7-8 with TRBJ1-1; possibly TRBD1 for D (6 bases). This CDR3 contains 14 residues. Germline CDR1 SGHVS, CDR2 FQNEAQ. Trimming left V 1 base short and J 1 base short, with 7 bases between. CDR3 loop: CASSLEDRNTEAFF. CDR3 DNA: TGTGCCAGCAGCTTAGAGGACAGGAACACTGAAGCTTTCTTT. The full variable domain, in which reference TRBV7-8 and TRBJ1-1 provide the parts outside the CDR3, is GAGVSQSPRYKVAKRGQDVALRCDPISGHVSLFWYQQALGQGPEFLTYFQNEAQLDKSGLPSDRFFAERPEGSVSTLKIQRTQQEDSAVYLCASSLEDRNTEAFFGQGTRLTVV.

This chain uses TRBV29-1 with TRBJ2-2; D remains ambiguous. Germline V gene data show CDR1 as SQVTM and CDR2 as ANQGSEA. The CDR3 has 12 amino acids. Trimming left V 6 bases short and J 7 bases short, with 12 bases between. The CDR3 loop reads CSVILELGELFF. Written as DNA, the CDR3 is TGCAGCGTGATATTAGAGCTCGGGGAGCTGTTTTTT.